This is a list of T cell receptor beta chains from one sample in a study of blood T cell repertoires in COVID-19. The data were produced by immunoSEQ multiplex PCR, yet TCRdb's version contains in-frame clones alone and is incomplete. The sample gives about 190,000 clones, approximately 84% of which show up once; roughly 5.3% is in the top ten. Sample: peripheral blood. These receptors all stem from a woman in her 70s with active or convalescent COVID-19. Each CDR3 is given with its conserved first and last residue. Fields, in order: CDR3 protein, CDR3 DNA, V gene, clone size, D gene, J gene. A D gene is named only where the DNA matches it firmly. Expanded clones get a size class; other rows say once, few or many, or leave the size out.

CDR3: CASSLRRQSQYF
DNA: TGTGCCAGCAGCCTGAGGCGACAGAGCCAGTACTTC
V: TRBV14
size: once
D: NA
J: TRBJ2-5

CDR3: CASSRTSARGDTQYF
DNA: TGTGCCAGCAGCCGGACTAGCGCCCGAGGAGATACGCAGTATTTT
V: TRBV7-3
size: NA
D: TRBD2
J: TRBJ2-3

CDR3: CASSQVLGQGPYNEQFF
DNA: TGCGCCAGCAGCCAAGTGTTAGGGCAGGGCCCCTACAATGAGCAGTTCTTC
V: TRBV4-1
size: NA
D: NA
J: TRBJ2-1

CDR3: CASSLDFSDTQYF
DNA: TGCGCCAGCAGCTTGGATTTCTCAGATACGCAGTATTTT
V: TRBV5-1
size: NA
D: NA
J: TRBJ2-3

CDR3: CASSSGTSAEQYF
DNA: TGTGCCAGCAGCTCCGGGACTAGCGCTGAGCAGTACTTC
V: TRBV6-2/TRBV6-3
size: NA
D: TRBD2
J: TRBJ2-7

CDR3: CASSLGREQYF
DNA: TGTGCCAGCAGTTTAGGCCGCGAGCAGTACTTC
V: TRBV28
size: once
D: NA
J: TRBJ2-7

CDR3: CASSPFGVELPDTQYF
DNA: TGTGCCAGCAGTCCCTTCGGGGTTGAGCTACCAGATACGCAGTATTTT
V: TRBV9
size: NA
D: NA
J: TRBJ2-3

CDR3: CASSPPGMAYEQYF
DNA: TGTGCCAGCAGTCCCCCAGGGATGGCGTACGAGCAGTACTTC
V: TRBV27
size: few
D: NA
J: TRBJ2-7

CDR3: CASSIVGTSTDTQYF
DNA: TGTGCCAGTAGTATCGTGGGGACATCCACAGATACGCAGTATTTT
V: TRBV19
size: NA
D: NA
J: TRBJ2-3

CDR3: CATQGKVNTGELFF
DNA: TGTGCCACACAGGGGAAAGTGAACACCGGGGAGCTGTTTTTT
V: TRBV19
size: once
D: TRBD1
J: TRBJ2-2

CDR3: CASSSIPDGTGVSQPQHF
DNA: TGTGCCAGTAGCAGTATTCCTGATGGGACAGGGGTATCGCAGCCCCAGCATTTT
V: TRBV19
size: NA
D: TRBD1
J: TRBJ1-5

CDR3: CASSYSVRGNQPQHF
DNA: TGTGCCAGCAGTTACTCCGTCAGGGGCAATCAGCCCCAGCATTTT
V: TRBV6-5
size: NA
D: NA
J: TRBJ1-5

CDR3: CASSPLDSEAFF
DNA: TGTGCCAGCTCACCACTAGACAGTGAAGCTTTCTTT
V: TRBV18
size: NA
D: NA
J: TRBJ1-1